This entry lists 9 T cell receptor beta chains sequenced from one sample in a study of shared clonotypes between healthy human individuals. The data were produced by immunoSEQ multiplex PCR, yet TCRdb's version contains in-frame clones alone and is incomplete. The table lists roughly 1,500,000 clones, about 98% of them singletons. Sequencing used naive CD4+ T cells sorted from blood. Subset described: CD45RA+ positively selected. The origin of the receptors is a man aged 30-40 years in good health.

This clone was counted a single time. The V and J genes are TRBV25-1 and TRBJ2-3, with D possibly being TRBD2 (6 bases). Germline-derived CDR1 and CDR2 are MGHDK and SYGVNS. Between the trimmed V and J ends, which lost 1 base and 2 bases, there was a span of 10 bases. The CDR3 has 15 residues. CDR3 nucleotides: TGTGCCAGCAGTGAATGGGGGGATCTCACAGATACGCAGTATTTT. As protein: CASSEWGDLTDTQYF.

J is TRBJ2-5 and V is TRBV27; D is ambiguous. V was cut by 8 bases and J by 5 bases, with 18 bases left in between. Germline loops: CDR1 MNHEY, CDR2 SMNVEV (reference sequence). This CDR3 region has 14 residues. CDR3 in amino acids: CASVGRFVLETQYF. Here the CDR3 DNA reads TGTGCCAGCGTCGGCAGGTTTGTTCTGGAGACCCAGTACTTC.

The rearrangement uses TRBV7-3 and TRBJ2-6; unclear D gene. Germline V gene lookup returns CDR1 SGHTA and CDR2 FQGTGA. V was trimmed by 5 bases and J by 4 bases, leaving 6 bases between them. This CDR3 is built from 13 residues. The CDR3 DNA reads TGTGCCAGCAGCGAGCCCGGGGCCAACGTCCTGACTTTC. Residues: CASSEPGANVLTF. The full variable domain, rest sourced from reference TRBV7-3 and TRBJ2-6, is GAGVSQTPSNKVTEKGKYVELRCDPISGHTALYWYRQSLGQGPEFLIYFQGTGAADDSGLPNDRFFAVRPEGSVSTLKIQRTERGDSAVYLCASSEPGANVLTFGAGSRLTVL.

The chain has TRBV28 and TRBJ1-5; weak D call: TRBD1 (6 bases). The V end lost 6 bases, the J end lost 4 bases, and 16 bases lay between the germline ends. This CDR3 is built from 15 residues. Germline V gene data show CDR1 as MDHEN and CDR2 as SYDVKM. The CDR3 bases are TGTGCCAGCAGATCAGTCGGGACACTGAATCAGCCCCAGCATTTT. Protein: CASRSVGTLNQPQHF.

The chain carries TRBV7-9 and TRBJ2-7; 9 bases align to TRBD2. The CDR3 runs to 14 residues. V lost 4 bases to trimming and J lost 2 bases; unmatched junction nucleotides: 3. Germline values: CDR1 SEHNR, CDR2 FQNEAQ (reference sequence). The DNA for the CDR3 is TGTGCCAGCAGCTACCTAGCGGGACCCTACGAGCAGTACTTC. This sequence encodes CASSYLAGPYEQYF.

The chain joins TRBV28 to TRBJ2-7, with TRBD1 as a possible D gene (6 bases). Germline V lookup: CDR1 MDHEN, CDR2 SYDVKM. Trimming took 4 bases from V and 1 from J, leaving 23 bases between them. The CDR3 loop spans 18 amino acids. The CDR3 nucleotides are TGTGCCAGCAGTTCTCAAGGGATTGAACGGGACACTTCCTACGAGCAGTACTTC. It yields the protein CASSSQGIERDTSYEQYF.

The chain recombines TRBV19 with TRBJ1-1; D call uncertain. The CDR3 covers 15 residues. The germline V and J ends were trimmed by 3 bases and 4 bases, with 15 bases remaining between them. Germline V lookup: CDR1 LNHDA, CDR2 SQIVND (reference sequence). CDR3 region: CASSISGSPSTEAFF. CDR3 DNA sequence: TGTGCCAGTAGTATTTCCGGGAGCCCCAGCACTGAAGCTTTCTTT.

The rearrangement links TRBV10-2 to TRBJ2-7; 13 bases fit TRBD2. CDR1 and CDR2 (germline): WSHSY, SAAADI. V trimming: 6 bases; J trimming: 3 bases; junction bases outside the gene matches: 2. This CDR3 has 14 residues. CDR3 sequence: CASRTSGGNYEQYF. The CDR3, as DNA: TGCGCCAGCAGGACTAGCGGGGGGAACTACGAGCAGTACTTC.

The CDR3 nucleotides read TGTGCCAGCGGCCAGGGTACTACCTACGAGCAGTACTTC. The encoded protein is CASGQGTTYEQYF. V gene TRBV6-6 combines with J gene TRBJ2-7; weak D call: TRBD1 (5 bases). Germline loops: CDR1 MNHNY, CDR2 SVGAGI (reference sequence). The CDR3 is 13 amino acids. Trimming took off 8 bases at V and 2 bases at J, with 13 bases between the two ends.